This T cell receptor (beta chain) was observed in a study of T-cell reconstitution after alpha-beta-depleted transplantation in children. Unique molecular identifiers were used to barcode this TCRbeta library. TCRdb itself ran the PCR reads through MiXCR, one entry per CDR3 protein. The sample gives about half a million distinct CDR3 sequences, around 13% of which show up once; over 5.5% is in the top ten. Trimming pared 1 base from V and 5 bases from J, leaving 7 bases between. Per germline, CDR1 SEHNR and CDR2 FQNEAQ (reference sequence). CDR3 length: 13 residues. This clonotype has at least ten counts.

The TCR sequence derives from a human donor who donated a stem cell graft to a child with combined immunodeficiency. Sequenced here: PBMCs from the stem cell graft donor, sampled from the stem cell graft. The chain recombines TRBV7-9 with TRBJ2-3; D is ambiguous. CDR3 DNA sequence: TGTGCCAGCAGCTTAGGTGGGGAAGATACGCAGTATTTT. This codes for CASSLGGEDTQYF. Based on the CDR3 plus reference TRBV7-9 and TRBJ2-3, the full variable domain is DTGVSQNPRHKITKRGQNVTFRCDPISEHNRLYWYRQTLGQGPEFLTYFQNEAQLEKSRLLSDRFSAERPKGSFSTLEIQRTEQGDSAMYLCASSLGGEDTQYFGPGTRLTVL.